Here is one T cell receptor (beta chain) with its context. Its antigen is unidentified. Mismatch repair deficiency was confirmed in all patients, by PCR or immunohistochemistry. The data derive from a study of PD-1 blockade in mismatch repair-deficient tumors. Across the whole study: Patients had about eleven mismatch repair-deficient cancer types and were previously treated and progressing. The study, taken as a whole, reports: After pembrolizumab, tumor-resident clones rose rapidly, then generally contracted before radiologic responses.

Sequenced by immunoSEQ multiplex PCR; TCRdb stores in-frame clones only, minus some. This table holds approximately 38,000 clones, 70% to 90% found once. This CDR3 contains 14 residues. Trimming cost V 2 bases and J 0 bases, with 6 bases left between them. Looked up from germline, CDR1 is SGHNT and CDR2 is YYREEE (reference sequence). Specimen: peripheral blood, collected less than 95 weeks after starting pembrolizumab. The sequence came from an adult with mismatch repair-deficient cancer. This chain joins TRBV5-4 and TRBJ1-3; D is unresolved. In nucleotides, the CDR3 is TGTGCCAGCAGCTTTAAGGGCTCTGGAAACACCATATATTTT. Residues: CASSFKGSGNTIYF.